Below are 23 T cell receptor beta chains sequenced from a single sample in a study of Graves' ophthalmopathy and Graves' hyperthyroidism. The sequenced template was RNA, covering the TCR beta CDR3 region. The authors performed first-round RT-PCR with HTBI primers and then a second-round multiplex PCR. TCRdb re-called the multiplex PCR reads with MiXCR, one entry per CDR3 protein. This table has 350,000 or so distinct CDR3 sequences, under 20% appearing once. Source material: peripheral blood. Receptors originate from an adult man with Graves' ophthalmopathy.

In its sample, this clonotype was seen many times. The chain employs TRBV7-8 and TRBJ2-7; 10 bases are shared with TRBD1. The junction had 5 bases not matched to a gene; V was cut back by 5 bases and J by 1 base. Germline CDR1 SGHVS, CDR2 FQNEAQ. The CDR3 length is 15 residues. CDR3 nucleotides: TGTGCCAGCAGCAAGACAGGGGGCCGGTCCTACGAGCAGTACTTC. The encoded protein is CASSKTGGRSYEQYF.

V is TRBV15 and J is TRBJ1-1; unclear D gene. The CDR3 runs 14 residues. V was clipped by 1 base and J by 10 bases, with 16 bases between them. Germline values: CDR1 LNHNV, CDR2 YYDKDF (reference sequence). The CDR3 nucleotides read TGTGCCACCAGCAGAGGGGTTGGGGTAGTGAGAGCTTTCTTT. Protein sequence: CATSRGVGVVRAFF.

This clonotype appeared many times. The chain uses TRBV7-2 and TRBJ1-5; 7 bases are shared with TRBD1. This CDR3 comprises 14 residues. Unmatched junction bases numbered 6, after V lost 5 bases and J lost 5 bases. CDR1 is SGHTA, CDR2 FQGNSA, per germline. CDR3 bases: TGTGCCAGCAGCCTAGACAGGGTAGATCAGCCCCAGCATTTT. This codes for CASSLDRVDQPQHF. Full variable domain (missing parts from reference TRBV7-2 and TRBJ1-5): GAGVSQSPSNKVTEKGKDVELRCDPISGHTALYWYRQSLGQGLEFLIYFQGNSAPDKSGLPSDRFSAERTGGSVSTLTIQRTQQEDSAVYLCASSLDRVDQPQHFGDGTRLSIL.

This clonotype was seen at least ten times. The chain couples TRBV9 to TRBJ1-5; D call uncertain. CDR3 length: 13 residues. The germline CDR1 and CDR2 sequences are SGDLS and YYNGEE. The V end lost 4 bases, the J end lost 6 bases, and 11 bases lay between the germline ends. The CDR3: CASSTDIIQPQHF. For the CDR3, the DNA is TGTGCCAGCAGCACCGATATAATTCAGCCCCAGCATTTT.

This clonotype was detected many times. J is TRBJ2-7 and V is TRBV15, with D uncertain. V was clipped by 0 bases and J by 0 bases, with 15 bases between them. Germline CDR1 is LNHNV and CDR2 is YYDKDF (reference sequence). CDR3 size: 17 residues. DNA for the CDR3: TGTGCCACCAGCAGAGATGTAAACCGATTCCCCTCCTACGAGCAGTACTTC. Translation: CATSRDVNRFPSYEQYF.

This clonotype was counted many times. The chain has TRBV7-8 and TRBJ1-1, with D possibly matching TRBD1 (6 bases). This CDR3 is built from 16 residues. Germline assignment: CDR1 SGHVS and CDR2 FQNEAQ. The germline V and J ends were trimmed by 2 bases and 3 bases, with 16 bases remaining between them. The CDR3 loop is CASSLFGGAGYTEAFF. The DNA for the CDR3 is TGTGCCAGCAGCTTATTTGGGGGCGCAGGGTACACTGAAGCTTTCTTT.

This clonotype has at least ten counts. The missing conserved phenylalanine or tryptophan at the end of this CDR3 makes a read error likely. V gene TRBV4-1 combines with J gene TRBJ2-5; tentatively, D is TRBD2 (7 bases). The CDR3 extends over 16 amino acids. Germline V gene data show CDR1 as MGHRA and CDR2 as YSYEKL. The V end was cut by 1 base, the J end by 0 bases, with 12 bases between. This CDR3 reads CASSQGGGAYQETQYL. CDR3 in DNA: TGCGCCAGCAGCCAAGGGGGGGGGGCTTACCAAGAGACCCAGTACCTC.

In this sample, this clonotype turned up many times. The chain joins TRBV10-1 to TRBJ2-7, with 11 bases lining up with TRBD2. This CDR3 comprises 15 residues. Germline loops: CDR1 WNHNN, CDR2 SYGVQD (reference sequence). Trimming cost V 0 bases and J 5 bases; bases outside gene matches: 3. CDR3 nucleotides: TGCGCCAGCAGTGAGTCGACTAGCGGGATGGACGAGCAGTACTTC. Encoded protein: CASSESTSGMDEQYF.

The chain combines TRBV30 with TRBJ1-1, with D possibly being TRBD1 (5 bases). The CDR3 runs to 12 residues. V was pared by 2 bases and J by 4 bases, with 8 bases between. Germline-derived CDR1 and CDR2 are GTSNPN and SVGIG (reference sequence). Here the CDR3 reads CAWSRGSTEAFF. The CDR3 DNA reads TGTGCCTGGAGTCGGGGGAGCACTGAAGCTTTCTTT.

In its sample, this clonotype was seen many times. The chain employs TRBV18 and TRBJ1-3; no reliable D call. The germline CDR1 and CDR2 sequences are KGHSH and LQKENI. The CDR3 consists of 14 residues. The V and J ends lost 3 bases and 0 bases respectively, with 6 bases between them. CDR3 loop: CASSPVGSGNTIYF. Written as DNA, the CDR3 is TGTGCCAGCTCACCGGTAGGCTCTGGAAACACCATATATTTT.

In this sample, this clonotype turned up many times. The chain uses TRBV7-2 and TRBJ2-7, with D unclear. CDR3 length: 16 residues. Germline V gives CDR1 SGHTA, CDR2 FQGNSA. Trimming took off 4 bases at V and 2 bases at J, with 18 bases between the two ends. The CDR3 nucleotides read TGTGCCAGCAGCTCCTCGGCACGCCGAGGCACCTACGAGCAGTACTTC. As protein: CASSSSARRGTYEQYF.

This clonotype was seen many times. The genes are TRBV11-2 and TRBJ1-5; D unresolved. The CDR3 totals 15 residues. Between the trimmed V and J ends, which lost 0 bases and 7 bases, there was a span of 13 bases. Germline V gene data show CDR1 as SGHAT and CDR2 as FQNNGV. CDR3 nucleotide sequence: TGTGCCAGCAGCTTAGATGGGGTTCTAGGACAGCCCCAGCATTTT. It codes for CASSLDGVLGQPQHF.

This clonotype was detected many times. The genes are TRBV19 and TRBJ1-2; a possible D gene is TRBD1 (5 bases). Trimming took off 9 bases at V and 5 bases at J, with 10 bases between the two ends. Looked up from germline, CDR1 is LNHDA and CDR2 is SQIVND (reference sequence). The length of the CDR3 is 11 residues. The CDR3: CASQGVYGYTF. The CDR3 DNA reads as TGTGCCAGCCAGGGTGTTTATGGCTACACCTTC.

This clonotype was recorded many times. The genes are TRBV29-1 and TRBJ2-5; perhaps TRBD2 as D (5 bases). V lost 6 bases and J 5 bases, leaving 13 bases between the germline ends. The CDR3 runs 12 residues. Germline CDR1 and CDR2: SQVTM and ANQGSEA. CDR3 loop: CSVPEREETQYF. The CDR3 bases are TGCAGCGTCCCCGAAAGGGAGGAGACCCAGTACTTC.

This clonotype was detected many times. The chain recombines TRBV7-2 with TRBJ2-7; TRBD2 matches at 13 bases. The CDR3 has 15 residues. The junction had 5 bases not matched to a gene; V was cut back by 5 bases and J by 4 bases. Germline values: CDR1 SGHTA, CDR2 FQGNSA. CDR3 sequence: CASSPRTSGGYEQYF. CDR3 nucleotides: TGTGCCAGCAGCCCCCGGACTAGCGGGGGTTACGAGCAGTACTTC.

This clonotype was seen many times. V is TRBV20-1 and J is TRBJ2-7; 10 bases are shared with TRBD2. Germline-derived CDR1 and CDR2 are DFQATT and SNEGSKA (reference sequence). After removal of 0 bases from V and 4 bases from J, the junction contained 3 bases not matched to a gene. The CDR3 has 14 amino acids. In DNA form, the CDR3 reads TGCAGTGCTAGAGACGGACTAGCGGATTACGAGCAGTACTTC. Protein sequence: CSARDGLADYEQYF.

Many counts were recorded for this clonotype. The V call is TRBV9, the J call TRBJ1-2; D might be TRBD1 (6 bases). V was cut by 4 bases and J by 2 bases, with 15 bases left in between. The CDR3 loop spans 15 amino acids. Germline V CDR1 and CDR2: SGDLS, YYNGEE. CDR3 nucleotides: TGTGCCAGCAGCCCGCTACACAGGGCCAACTATGGCTACACCTTC. Its translation: CASSPLHRANYGYTF.

This clonotype was detected many times. V is TRBV30 and J is TRBJ2-7; 10 bases map to TRBD2. Germline V gene sequence: CDR1 GTSNPN, CDR2 SVGIG (reference sequence). The CDR3 is made up of 14 amino acids. The V segment lost 5 bases and the J segment 7 bases; nucleotides outside the gene matches: 11. The CDR3 sequence is CAWASGSRIGEQYF. CDR3 nucleotide sequence: TGTGCCTGGGCTAGCGGGAGTAGAATCGGAGAGCAGTACTTC.

This clonotype was observed at least ten times. The chain employs TRBV18 and TRBJ2-5; TRBD2 is a possible D gene (5 bases). Germline V CDR1 and CDR2: KGHSH, LQKENI. Trimming removed 2 bases at V and 2 bases at J, with 9 bases between. The CDR3 consists of 14 residues. The CDR3 coding sequence is TGTGCCAGCTCACCATCGAGGGTACAAGAGACCCAGTACTTC. It encodes CASSPSRVQETQYF.

This clonotype has at least ten counts. The J gene is TRBJ2-2, the V gene TRBV7-2; D is undetermined. V was clipped by 3 bases and J by 3 bases, with 2 bases between them. Germline V CDR1 and CDR2: SGHTA, FQGNSA. This CDR3 has 12 residues. The CDR3 loop reads CASSFYTGELFF. The CDR3 region has the DNA TGTGCCAGCAGCTTTTACACCGGGGAGCTGTTTTTT.

The chain combines TRBV5-1 with TRBJ2-5; TRBD2 agrees at 7 bases. Germline V gene sequence: CDR1 SGHRS, CDR2 YFSETQ. With V trimmed by 0 bases and J by 0 bases, 2 bases remained unmatched. The CDR3 extends over 15 amino acids. The CDR3 nucleotides read TGCGCCAGCAGCTTGGCGGCGGGAGACCAAGAGACCCAGTACTTC. Its translation is CASSLAAGDQETQYF.

The sample holds many counts of this clonotype. The chain combines TRBV10-3 with TRBJ2-5, with 8 bases that match TRBD1. Unmatched junction bases numbered 4, after V lost 2 bases and J lost 2 bases. Germline V gene sequence: CDR1 ENHRY, CDR2 SYGVKD. The CDR3 is 15 residues long. The CDR3 bases are TGTGCCATCAGTGAGCAGGGGGCGTCACAAGAGACCCAGTACTTC. Translation: CAISEQGASQETQYF.

The sample holds many counts of this clonotype. The chain couples TRBV4-1 to TRBJ1-1; 8 bases are shared with TRBD1. V lost 1 base to trimming and J lost 7 bases; unmatched junction nucleotides: 5. CDR3 size: 14 residues. Germline V CDR1 and CDR2: MGHRA, YSYEKL. CDR3 nucleotides: TGCGCCAGCAGCCAAGGGACAGGGATTGGTGAAGCTTTCTTT. It yields the protein CASSQGTGIGEAFF.